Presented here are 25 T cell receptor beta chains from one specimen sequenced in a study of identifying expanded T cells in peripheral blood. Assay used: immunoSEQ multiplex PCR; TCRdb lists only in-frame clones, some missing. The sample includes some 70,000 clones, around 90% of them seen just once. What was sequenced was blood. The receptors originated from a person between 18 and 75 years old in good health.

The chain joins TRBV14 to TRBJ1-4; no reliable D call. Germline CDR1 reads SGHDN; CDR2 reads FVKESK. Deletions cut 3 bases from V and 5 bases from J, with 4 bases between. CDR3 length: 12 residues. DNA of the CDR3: TGTGCCAGCAGCCAGGCGAATGAAAAACTGTTTTTT. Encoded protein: CASSQANEKLFF.

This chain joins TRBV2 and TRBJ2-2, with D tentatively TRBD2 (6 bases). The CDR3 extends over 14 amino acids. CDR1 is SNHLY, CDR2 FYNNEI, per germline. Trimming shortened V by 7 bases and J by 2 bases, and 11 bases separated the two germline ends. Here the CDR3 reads CASKTGLNTGELFF. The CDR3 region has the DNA TGTGCCAGCAAAACGGGACTCAACACCGGGGAGCTGTTTTTT. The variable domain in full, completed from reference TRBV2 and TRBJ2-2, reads EPEVTQTPSHQVTQMGQEVILRCVPISNHLYFYWYRQILGQKVEFLVSFYNNEISEKSEIFDDQFSVERPDGSNFTLKIRSTKLEDSAMYFCASKTGLNTGELFFGEGSRLTVL.

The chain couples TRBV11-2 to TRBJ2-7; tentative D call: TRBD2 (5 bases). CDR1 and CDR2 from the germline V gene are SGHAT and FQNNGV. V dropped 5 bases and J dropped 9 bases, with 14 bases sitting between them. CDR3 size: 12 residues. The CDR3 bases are TGTGCCAGCAGCCCCACGACGGCGGGGCAGTACTTC. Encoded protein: CASSPTTAGQYF. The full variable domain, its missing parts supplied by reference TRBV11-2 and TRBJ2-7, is EAGVAQSPRYKIIEKRQSVAFWCNPISGHATLYWYQQILGQGPKLLIQFQNNGVVDDSQLPKDRFSAERLKGVDSTLKIQPAKLEDSAVYLCASSPTTAGQYFGPGTRLTVT.

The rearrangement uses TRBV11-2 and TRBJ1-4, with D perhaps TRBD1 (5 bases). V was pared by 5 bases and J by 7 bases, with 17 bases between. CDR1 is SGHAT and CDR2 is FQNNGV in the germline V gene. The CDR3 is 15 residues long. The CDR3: CASSALRVGSEKLFF. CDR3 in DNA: TGTGCCAGCAGCGCCCTCAGGGTTGGTAGTGAAAAACTGTTTTTT.

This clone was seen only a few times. CDR3 nucleotide sequence: TGTGCCAGCAGTCTAGGCTACGAGCAGTACTTC. Its translation: CASSLGYEQYF. V and J are TRBV2 and TRBJ2-7; D call uncertain. The CDR3 has 11 residues. Trimming stripped 5 bases from V and 3 bases from J, with 5 bases between. Germline values: CDR1 SNHLY, CDR2 FYNNEI.

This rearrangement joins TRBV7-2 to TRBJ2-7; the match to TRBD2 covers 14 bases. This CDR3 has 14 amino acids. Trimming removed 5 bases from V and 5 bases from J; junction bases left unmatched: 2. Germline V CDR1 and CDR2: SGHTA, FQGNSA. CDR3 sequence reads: CASSPTSGRDEQYF. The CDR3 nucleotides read TGTGCCAGCAGCCCGACTAGCGGGAGGGACGAGCAGTACTTC. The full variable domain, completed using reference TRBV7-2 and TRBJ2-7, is GAGVSQSPSNKVTEKGKDVELRCDPISGHTALYWYRQSLGQGLEFLIYFQGNSAPDKSGLPSDRFSAERTGGSVSTLTIQRTQQEDSAVYLCASSPTSGRDEQYFGPGTRLTVT.

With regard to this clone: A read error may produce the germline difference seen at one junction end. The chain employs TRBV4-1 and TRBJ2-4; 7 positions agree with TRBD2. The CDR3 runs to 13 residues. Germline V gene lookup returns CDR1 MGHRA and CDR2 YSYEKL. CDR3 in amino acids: CASSQTPGEGELF. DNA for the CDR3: TGCGCCAGCAGCCAAACTCCGGGGGAGGGCGAACTCTTC.

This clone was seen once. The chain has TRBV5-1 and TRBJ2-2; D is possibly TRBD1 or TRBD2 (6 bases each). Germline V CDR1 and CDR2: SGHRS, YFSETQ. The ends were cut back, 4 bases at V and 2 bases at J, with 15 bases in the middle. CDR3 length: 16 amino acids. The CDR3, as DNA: TGCGCCAGCAGCCTGCGGGGACAACGAAACACCGGGGAGCTGTTTTTT. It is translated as CASSLRGQRNTGELFF.

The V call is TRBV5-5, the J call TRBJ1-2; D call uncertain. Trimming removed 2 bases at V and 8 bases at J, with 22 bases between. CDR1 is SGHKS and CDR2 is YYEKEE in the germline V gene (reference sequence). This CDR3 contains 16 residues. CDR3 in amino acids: CASSFPPRRTRRGYTF. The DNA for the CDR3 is TGTGCCAGCAGCTTCCCCCCCCGGAGAACCAGACGAGGCTACACCTTC. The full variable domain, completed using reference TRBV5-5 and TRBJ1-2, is DAGVTQSPTHLIKTRGQQVTLRCSPISGHKSVSWYQQVLGQGPQFIFQYYEKEERGRGNFPDRFSARQFPNYSSELNVNALLLGDSALYLCASSFPPRRTRRGYTFGSGTRLTVV.

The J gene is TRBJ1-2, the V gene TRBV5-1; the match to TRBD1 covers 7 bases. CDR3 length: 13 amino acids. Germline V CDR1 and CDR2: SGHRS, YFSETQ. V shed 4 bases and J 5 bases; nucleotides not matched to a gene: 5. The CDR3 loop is CASSHDRDYGYTF. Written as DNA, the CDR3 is TGCGCCAGCAGCCATGACAGGGATTATGGCTACACCTTC.

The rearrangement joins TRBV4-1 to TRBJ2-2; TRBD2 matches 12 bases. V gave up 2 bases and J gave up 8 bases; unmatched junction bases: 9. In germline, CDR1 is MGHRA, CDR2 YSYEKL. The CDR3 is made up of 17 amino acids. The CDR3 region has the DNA TGCGCCAGCAGCCAAAGCAATTTCGGGACTAGCGGGGGGGAGCTGTTTTTT. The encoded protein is CASSQSNFGTSGGELFF.

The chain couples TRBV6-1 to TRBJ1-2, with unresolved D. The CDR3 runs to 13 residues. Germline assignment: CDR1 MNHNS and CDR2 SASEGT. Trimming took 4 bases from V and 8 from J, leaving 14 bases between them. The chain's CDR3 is CASSGFGEGGYTF. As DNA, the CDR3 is TGTGCCAGCAGTGGTTTCGGGGAAGGGGGCTACACCTTC.

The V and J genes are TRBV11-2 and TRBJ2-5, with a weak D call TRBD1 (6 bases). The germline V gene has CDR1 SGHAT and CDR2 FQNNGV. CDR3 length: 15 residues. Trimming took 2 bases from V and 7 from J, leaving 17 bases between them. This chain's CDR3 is CASSLFRGEVATQYF. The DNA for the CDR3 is TGTGCCAGCAGCTTATTCAGGGGCGAGGTAGCGACCCAGTACTTC.

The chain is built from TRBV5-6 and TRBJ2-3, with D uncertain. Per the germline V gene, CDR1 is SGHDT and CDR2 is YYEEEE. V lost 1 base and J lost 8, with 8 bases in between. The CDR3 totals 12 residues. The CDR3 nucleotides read TGTGCCAGCAGCTTGTCAGGTACTACGCAGTATTTT. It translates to CASSLSGTTQYF.

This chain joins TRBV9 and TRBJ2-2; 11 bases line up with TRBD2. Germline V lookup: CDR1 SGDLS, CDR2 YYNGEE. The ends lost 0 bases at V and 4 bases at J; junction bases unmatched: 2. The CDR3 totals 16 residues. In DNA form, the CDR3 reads TGTGCCAGCAGCGTAGGACTAGCGGGGACCACCGGGGAGCTGTTTTTT. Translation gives CASSVGLAGTTGELFF.

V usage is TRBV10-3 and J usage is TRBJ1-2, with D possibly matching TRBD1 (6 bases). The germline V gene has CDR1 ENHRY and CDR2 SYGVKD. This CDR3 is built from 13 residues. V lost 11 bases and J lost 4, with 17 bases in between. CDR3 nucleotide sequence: TGTGCCCTCGGACCCAGGGGACCCTATGGCTACACCTTC. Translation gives CALGPRGPYGYTF.

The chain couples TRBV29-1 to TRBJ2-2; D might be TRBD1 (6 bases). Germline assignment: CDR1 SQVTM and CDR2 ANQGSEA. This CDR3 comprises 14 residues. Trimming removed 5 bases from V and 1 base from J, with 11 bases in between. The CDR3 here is CSVTDRRNTGELFF. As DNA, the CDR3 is TGCAGCGTTACCGACAGGAGGAACACCGGGGAGCTGTTTTTT.

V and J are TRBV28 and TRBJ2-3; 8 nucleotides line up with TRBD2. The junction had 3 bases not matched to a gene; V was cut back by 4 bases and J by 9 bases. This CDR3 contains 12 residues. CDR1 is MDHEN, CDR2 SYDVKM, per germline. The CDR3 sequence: CASSSLAGTQYF. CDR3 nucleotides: TGTGCCAGCAGTTCCTTAGCGGGGACGCAGTATTTT.

In DNA form, the CDR3 reads TGTGCCAGCAGCTCGCCGTTCGGGGAGGAGACCCAGTACTTC. Translating it yields CASSSPFGEETQYF. The genes are TRBV7-9 and TRBJ2-5; possible D gene TRBD2, 5 bases. The CDR3 has 14 residues. Trimming removed 4 bases from V and 5 bases from J, with 14 bases in between. Germline V gene sequence: CDR1 SEHNR, CDR2 FQNEAQ (reference sequence).

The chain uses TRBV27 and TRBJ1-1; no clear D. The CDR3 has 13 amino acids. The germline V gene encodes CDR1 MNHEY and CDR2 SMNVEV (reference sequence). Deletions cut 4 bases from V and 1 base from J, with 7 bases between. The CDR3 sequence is CASSYTANTEAFF. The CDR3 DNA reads TGTGCCAGCAGTTATACAGCGAACACTGAAGCTTTCTTT.

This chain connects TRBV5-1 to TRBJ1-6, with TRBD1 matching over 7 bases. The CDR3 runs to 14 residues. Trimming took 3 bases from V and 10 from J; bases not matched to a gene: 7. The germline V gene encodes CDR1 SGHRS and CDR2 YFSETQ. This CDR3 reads CASSSRQGASPLHF. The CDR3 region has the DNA TGCGCCAGCAGCTCAAGACAGGGAGCCTCACCCCTCCACTTT.

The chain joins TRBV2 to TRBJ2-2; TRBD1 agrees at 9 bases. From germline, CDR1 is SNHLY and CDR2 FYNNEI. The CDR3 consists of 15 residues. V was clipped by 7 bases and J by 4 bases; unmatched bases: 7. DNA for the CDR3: TGTGCCAGCAAGTCCGGGACAGGGCCCACCGGGGAGCTGTTTTTT. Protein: CASKSGTGPTGELFF.

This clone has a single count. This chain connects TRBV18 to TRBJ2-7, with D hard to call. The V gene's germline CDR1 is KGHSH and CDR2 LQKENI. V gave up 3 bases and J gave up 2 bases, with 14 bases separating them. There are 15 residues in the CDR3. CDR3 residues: CASSPSGRQAYEQYF. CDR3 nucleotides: TGTGCCAGCTCACCCTCTGGCCGGCAAGCCTACGAGCAGTACTTC.

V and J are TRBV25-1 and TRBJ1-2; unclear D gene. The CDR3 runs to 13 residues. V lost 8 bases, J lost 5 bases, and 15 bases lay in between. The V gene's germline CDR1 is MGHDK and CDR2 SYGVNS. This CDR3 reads CASSAPGRYGYTF. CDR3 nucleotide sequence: TGTGCCAGCTCAGCCCCGGGCCGGTATGGCTACACCTTC.

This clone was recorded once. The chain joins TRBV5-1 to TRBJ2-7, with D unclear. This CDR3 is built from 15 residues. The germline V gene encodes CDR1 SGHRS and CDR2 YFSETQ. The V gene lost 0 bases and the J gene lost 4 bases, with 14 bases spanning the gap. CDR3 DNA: TGCGCCAGCAGCTTGGACACTTACGAGGAGTACGAGCAGTACTTC. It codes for CASSLDTYEEYEQYF. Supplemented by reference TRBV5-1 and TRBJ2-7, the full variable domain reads KAGVTQTPRYLIKTRGQQVTLSCSPISGHRSVSWYQQTPGQGLQFLFEYFSETQRNKGNFPGRFSGRQFSNSRSEMNVSTLELGDSALYLCASSLDTYEEYEQYFGPGTRLTVT.